A single T cell receptor beta chain is shown here with its context. Its antigen is currently unknown. CDR1 is MNHEY and CDR2 is SMNVEV in the germline V gene (reference sequence). CDR3 length: 15 amino acids. Losses at the gene ends were 8 bases for V and 0 bases for J; bases not matched to a gene: 7. CD4+ naive, central memory, regulatory and stem cell-like memory subsets were isolated by sorting on CD45RO/CCR7/CD25/CD127/CD95/CD27. The data derive from a study of beta chain features in type 1 diabetes. Study-wide results and limits: Researchers report that Type 1 diabetes patients had moderately but significantly shorter TCRB CDR3s across all four CD4+ subsets.

Expressed TCRB transcripts were sequenced, since all the RNA that had been isolated was reverse transcribed. The study sequenced naive, central memory and regulatory T cell samples to an average of around 3.4 million reads. Only in-frame clones appear in the TCRdb table, and some are missing; sequencing was by immunoSEQ multiplex PCR. Of hundreds of thousands of clones listed, around an eighth were seen once; the top ten hold less than 0.04%. The chain employs TRBV27 and TRBJ2-4, with 7 positions matching TRBD2. The TCR was taken from a man aged 18-30 years with type 1 diabetes. The source material was naive CD4+ T cells from blood. In DNA, the CDR3 is TGTGCCAGCCGCGACGGGGGGTTAGCCAAAAACATTCAGTACTTC. It codes for CASRDGGLAKNIQYF.